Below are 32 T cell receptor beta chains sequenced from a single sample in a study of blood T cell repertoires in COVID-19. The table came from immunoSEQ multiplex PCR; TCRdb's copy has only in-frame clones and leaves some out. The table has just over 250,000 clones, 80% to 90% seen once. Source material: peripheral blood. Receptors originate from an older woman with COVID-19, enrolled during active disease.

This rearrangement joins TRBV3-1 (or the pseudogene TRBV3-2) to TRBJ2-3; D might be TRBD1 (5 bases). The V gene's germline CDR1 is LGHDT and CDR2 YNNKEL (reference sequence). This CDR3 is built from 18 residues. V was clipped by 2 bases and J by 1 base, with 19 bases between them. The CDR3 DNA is TGTGCCAGCAGCCAAAATTATCCCGATCCCAGGGGCACAGATACGCAGTATTTT. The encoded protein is CASSQNYPDPRGTDTQYF.

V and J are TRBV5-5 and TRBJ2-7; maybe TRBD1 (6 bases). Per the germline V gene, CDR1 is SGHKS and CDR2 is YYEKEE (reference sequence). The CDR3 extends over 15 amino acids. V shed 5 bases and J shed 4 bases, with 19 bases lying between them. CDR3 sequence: CASRKETGTVYEQYF. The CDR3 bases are TGTGCCAGCAGGAAAGAGACAGGTACCGTTTACGAGCAGTACTTC.

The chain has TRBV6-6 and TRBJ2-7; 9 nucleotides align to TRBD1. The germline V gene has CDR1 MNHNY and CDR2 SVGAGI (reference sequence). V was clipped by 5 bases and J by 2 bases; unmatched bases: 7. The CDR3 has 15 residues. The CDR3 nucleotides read TGTGCCAGCAGTCGGGACAGGGTGTCGGCCTACGAGCAGTACTTC. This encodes CASSRDRVSAYEQYF.

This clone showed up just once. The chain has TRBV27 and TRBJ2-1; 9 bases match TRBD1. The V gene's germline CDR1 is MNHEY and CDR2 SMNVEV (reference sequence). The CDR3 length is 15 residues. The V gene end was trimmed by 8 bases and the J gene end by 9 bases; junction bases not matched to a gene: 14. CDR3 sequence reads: CASDPGTGNSGEQFF. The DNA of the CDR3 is TGTGCCAGCGACCCCGGGACAGGGAATTCTGGTGAGCAGTTCTTC.

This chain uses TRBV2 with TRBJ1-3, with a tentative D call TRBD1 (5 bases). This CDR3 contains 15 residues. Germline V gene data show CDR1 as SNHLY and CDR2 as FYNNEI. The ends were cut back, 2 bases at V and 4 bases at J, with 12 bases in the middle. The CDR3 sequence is CASSERGIRGNTIYF. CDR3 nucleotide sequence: TGTGCCAGCAGTGAAAGGGGTATTCGGGGAAACACCATATATTTT.

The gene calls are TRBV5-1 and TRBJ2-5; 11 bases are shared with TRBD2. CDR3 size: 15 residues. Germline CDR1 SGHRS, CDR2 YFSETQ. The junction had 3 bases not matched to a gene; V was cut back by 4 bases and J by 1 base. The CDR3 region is CASSPTSGAQETQYF. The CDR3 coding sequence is TGCGCCAGCAGCCCGACTAGCGGGGCCCAAGAGACCCAGTACTTC.

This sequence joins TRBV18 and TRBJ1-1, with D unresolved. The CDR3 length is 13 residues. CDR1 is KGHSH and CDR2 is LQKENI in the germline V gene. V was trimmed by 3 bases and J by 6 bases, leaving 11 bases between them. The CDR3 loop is CASSPSEVSEAFF. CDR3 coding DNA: TGTGCCAGCTCACCGTCAGAGGTTTCTGAAGCTTTCTTT.

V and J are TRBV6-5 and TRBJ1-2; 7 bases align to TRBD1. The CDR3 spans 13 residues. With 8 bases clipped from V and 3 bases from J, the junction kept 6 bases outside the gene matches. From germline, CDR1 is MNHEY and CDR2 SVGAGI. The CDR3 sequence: CASGRQGHYGYTF. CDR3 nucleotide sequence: TGTGCCAGCGGTCGACAGGGTCACTATGGCTACACCTTC.

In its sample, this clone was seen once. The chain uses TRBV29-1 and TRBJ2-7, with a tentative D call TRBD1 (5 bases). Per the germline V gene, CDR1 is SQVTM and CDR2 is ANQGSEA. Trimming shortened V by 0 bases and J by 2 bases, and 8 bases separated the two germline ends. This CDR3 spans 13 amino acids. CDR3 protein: CSVEEGQTYEQYF. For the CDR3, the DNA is TGCAGCGTTGAAGAAGGACAAACCTACGAGCAGTACTTC.

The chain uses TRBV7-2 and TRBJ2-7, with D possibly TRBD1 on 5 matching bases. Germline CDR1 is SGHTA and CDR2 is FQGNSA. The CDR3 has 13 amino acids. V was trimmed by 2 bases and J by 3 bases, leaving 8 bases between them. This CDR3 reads CASSLFDSYEQYF. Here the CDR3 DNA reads TGTGCCAGCAGCTTATTCGACAGCTACGAGCAGTACTTC.

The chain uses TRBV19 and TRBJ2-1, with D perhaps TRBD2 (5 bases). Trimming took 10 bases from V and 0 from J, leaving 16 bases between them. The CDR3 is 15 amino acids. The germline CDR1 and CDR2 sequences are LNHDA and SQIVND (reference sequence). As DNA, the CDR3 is TGTGCCACAGGACTCGACATTAGCTCCTACAATGAGCAGTTCTTC. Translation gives CATGLDISSYNEQFF.

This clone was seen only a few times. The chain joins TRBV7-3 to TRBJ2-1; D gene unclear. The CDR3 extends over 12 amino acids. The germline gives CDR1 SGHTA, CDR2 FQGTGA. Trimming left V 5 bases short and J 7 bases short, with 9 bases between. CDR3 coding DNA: TGTGCCAGCAGCCCAAGTCGGAATGAGCAGTTCTTC. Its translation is CASSPSRNEQFF.

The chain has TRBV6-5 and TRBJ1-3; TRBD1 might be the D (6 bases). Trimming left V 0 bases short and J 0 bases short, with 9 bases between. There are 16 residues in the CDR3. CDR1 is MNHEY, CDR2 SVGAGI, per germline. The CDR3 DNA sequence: TGTGCCAGCAGTTACTCGACAGGCAGCTCTGGAAACACCATATATTTT. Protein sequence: CASSYSTGSSGNTIYF.

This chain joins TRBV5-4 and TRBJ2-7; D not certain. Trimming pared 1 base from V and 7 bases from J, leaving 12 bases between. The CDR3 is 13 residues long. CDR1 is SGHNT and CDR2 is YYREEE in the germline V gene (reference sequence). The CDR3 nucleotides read TGTGCCAGCAGCTTGACGGGTGCTGAGGAGCAGTACTTC. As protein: CASSLTGAEEQYF.

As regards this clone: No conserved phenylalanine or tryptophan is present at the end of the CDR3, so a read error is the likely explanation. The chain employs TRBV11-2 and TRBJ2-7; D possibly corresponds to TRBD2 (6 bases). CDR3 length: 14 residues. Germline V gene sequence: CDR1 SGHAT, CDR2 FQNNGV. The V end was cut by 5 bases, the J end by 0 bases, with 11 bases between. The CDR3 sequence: CASSIREYSYEQYL. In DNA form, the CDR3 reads TGTGCCAGCAGCATACGGGAGTACTCCTACGAGCAGTACCTC.

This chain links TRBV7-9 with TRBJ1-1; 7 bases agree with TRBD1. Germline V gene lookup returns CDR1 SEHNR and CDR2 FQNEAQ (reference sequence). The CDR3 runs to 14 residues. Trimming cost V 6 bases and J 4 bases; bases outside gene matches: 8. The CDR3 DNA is TGTGCCAGCAGTTCGACTCAGGGGGGCACTGAAGCTTTCTTT. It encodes CASSSTQGGTEAFF.

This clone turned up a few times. The DNA for the CDR3 is TGTGCCAGCAGCCCGAATATCAGGAGGGGTACTGAAGCTTTCTTT. This gives the protein CASSPNIRRGTEAFF. The chain has TRBV11-3 and TRBJ1-1; D is possibly TRBD1 (5 bases). Germline V gene sequence: CDR1 SGHNT, CDR2 YENEEA. Trimming cost V 5 bases and J 5 bases, with 18 bases left between them. This CDR3 is built from 15 residues. The variable domain in full, with the rest retrieved from reference TRBV11-3 and TRBJ1-1, is EAGVVQSPRYKIIEKKQPVAFWCNPISGHNTLYWYLQNLGQGPELLIRYENEEAVDDSQLPKDRFSAERLKGVDSTLKIQPAELGDSAVYLCASSPNIRRGTEAFFGQGTRLTVV.

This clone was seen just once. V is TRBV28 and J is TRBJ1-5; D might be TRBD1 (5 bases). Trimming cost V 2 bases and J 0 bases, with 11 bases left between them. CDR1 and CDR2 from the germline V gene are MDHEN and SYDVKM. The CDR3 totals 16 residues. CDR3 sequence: CASSLAGYYSNQPQHF. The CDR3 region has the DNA TGTGCCAGCAGTTTAGCAGGGTATTATAGCAATCAGCCCCAGCATTTT.

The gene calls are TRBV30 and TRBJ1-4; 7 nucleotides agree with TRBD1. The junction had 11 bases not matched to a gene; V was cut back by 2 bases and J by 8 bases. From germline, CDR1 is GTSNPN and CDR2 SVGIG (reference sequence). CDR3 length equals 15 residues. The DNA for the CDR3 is TGTGCCTGGAGTACCCGGACAGGCTCTTTCGAAAAACTGTTTTTT. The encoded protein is CAWSTRTGSFEKLFF.

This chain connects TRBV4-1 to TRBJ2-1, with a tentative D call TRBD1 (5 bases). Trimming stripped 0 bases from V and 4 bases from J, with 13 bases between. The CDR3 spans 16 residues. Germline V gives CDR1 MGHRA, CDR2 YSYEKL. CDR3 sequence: CASSQESGSLYNEQFF. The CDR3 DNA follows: TGCGCCAGCAGCCAAGAGTCAGGGTCCCTTTACAATGAGCAGTTCTTC.

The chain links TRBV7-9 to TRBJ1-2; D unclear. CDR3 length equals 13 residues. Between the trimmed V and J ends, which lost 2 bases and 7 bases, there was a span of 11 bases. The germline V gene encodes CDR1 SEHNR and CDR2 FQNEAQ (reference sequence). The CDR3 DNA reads TGTGCCAGCAGCTTATCTATCAATGGTGGCTACACCTTC. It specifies CASSLSINGGYTF.

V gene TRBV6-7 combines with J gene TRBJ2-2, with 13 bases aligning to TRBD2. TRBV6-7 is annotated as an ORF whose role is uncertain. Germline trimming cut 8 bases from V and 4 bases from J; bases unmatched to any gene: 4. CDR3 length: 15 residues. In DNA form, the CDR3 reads TGTGCCAGCCGGAGGACTAGCGGGGGCACCGGGGAGCTGTTTTTT. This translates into CASRRTSGGTGELFF.

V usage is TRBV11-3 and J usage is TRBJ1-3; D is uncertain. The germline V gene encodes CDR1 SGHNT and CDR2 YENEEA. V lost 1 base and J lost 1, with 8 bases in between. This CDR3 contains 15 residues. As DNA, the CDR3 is TGTGCCAGCAGCTTAGTGTCGGGTTCTGGAAACACCATATATTTT. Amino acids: CASSLVSGSGNTIYF.

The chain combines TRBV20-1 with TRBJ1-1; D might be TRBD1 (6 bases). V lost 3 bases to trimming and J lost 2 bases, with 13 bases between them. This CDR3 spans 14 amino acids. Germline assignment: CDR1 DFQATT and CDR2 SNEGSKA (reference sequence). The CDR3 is CSASSRGRNTEAFF. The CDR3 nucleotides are TGCAGTGCTAGTTCCAGGGGACGAAACACTGAAGCTTTCTTT.

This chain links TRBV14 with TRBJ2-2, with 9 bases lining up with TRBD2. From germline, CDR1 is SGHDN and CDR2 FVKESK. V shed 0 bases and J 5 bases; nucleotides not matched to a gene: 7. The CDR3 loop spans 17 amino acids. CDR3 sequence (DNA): TGTGCCAGCAGCCAAGATTTGATAGCGGGAGAGACCGGGGAGCTGTTTTTT. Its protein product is CASSQDLIAGETGELFF.

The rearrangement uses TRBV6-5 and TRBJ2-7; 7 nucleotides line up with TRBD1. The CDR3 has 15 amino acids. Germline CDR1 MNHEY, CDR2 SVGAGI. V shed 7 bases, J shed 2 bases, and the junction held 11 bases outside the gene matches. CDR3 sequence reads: CASKILTGDPYEQYF. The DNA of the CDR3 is TGTGCCAGCAAGATTTTAACAGGGGACCCCTACGAGCAGTACTTC.

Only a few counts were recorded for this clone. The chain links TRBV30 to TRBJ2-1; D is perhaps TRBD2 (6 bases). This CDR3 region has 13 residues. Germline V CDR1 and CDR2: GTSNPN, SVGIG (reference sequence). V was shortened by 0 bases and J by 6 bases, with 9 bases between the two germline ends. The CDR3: CAWSVRGFNEQFF. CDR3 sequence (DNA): TGTGCCTGGAGTGTACGGGGGTTCAATGAGCAGTTCTTC.

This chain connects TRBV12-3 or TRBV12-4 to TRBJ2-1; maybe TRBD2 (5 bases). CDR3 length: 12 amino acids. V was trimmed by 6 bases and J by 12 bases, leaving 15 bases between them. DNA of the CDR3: TGTGCCAGCAGCCCTTACGGGGATGGGCAGTTCTTC. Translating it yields CASSPYGDGQFF.

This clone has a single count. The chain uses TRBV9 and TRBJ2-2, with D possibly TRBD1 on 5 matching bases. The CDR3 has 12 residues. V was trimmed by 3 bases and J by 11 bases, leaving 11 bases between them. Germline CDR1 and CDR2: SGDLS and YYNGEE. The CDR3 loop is CASSAGQGELFF. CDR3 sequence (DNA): TGTGCCAGCAGCGCCGGCCAGGGTGAGCTGTTTTTT. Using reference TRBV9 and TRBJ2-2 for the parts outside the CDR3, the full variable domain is DSGVTQTPKHLITATGQRVTLRCSPRSGDLSVYWYQQSLDQGLQFLIQYYNGEERAKGNILERFSAQQFPDLHSELNLSSLELGDSALYFCASSAGQGELFFGEGSRLTVL.

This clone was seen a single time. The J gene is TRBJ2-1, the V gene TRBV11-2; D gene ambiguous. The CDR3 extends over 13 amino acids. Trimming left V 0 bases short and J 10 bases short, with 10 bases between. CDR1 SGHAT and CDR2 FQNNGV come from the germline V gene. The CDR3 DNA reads TGTGCCAGCAGCTTAGATCCCGAACGGGAGCAGTTCTTC. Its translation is CASSLDPEREQFF.

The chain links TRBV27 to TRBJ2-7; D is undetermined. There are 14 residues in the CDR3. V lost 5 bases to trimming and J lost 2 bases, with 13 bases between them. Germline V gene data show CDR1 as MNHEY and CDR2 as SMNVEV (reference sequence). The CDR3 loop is CASSRPGEPYEQYF. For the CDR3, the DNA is TGTGCCAGCAGTCGCCCGGGTGAACCCTACGAGCAGTACTTC.

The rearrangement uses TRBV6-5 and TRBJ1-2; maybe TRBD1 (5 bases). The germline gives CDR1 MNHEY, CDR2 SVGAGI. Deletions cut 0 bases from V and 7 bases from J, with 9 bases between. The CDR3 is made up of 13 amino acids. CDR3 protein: CASSYSGGSGYTF. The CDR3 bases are TGTGCCAGCAGTTACTCGGGGGGGAGTGGCTACACCTTC.